A single sample gave rise to the 3 T cell receptor beta chains below, sequenced in a study of blood T cells in healthy people across ages. A J-beta primer mix and a sample-barcoded 5' primer were used in a second PCR of roughly 7 to 12 cycles. In TCRdb, the 5' RACE reads were re-called with MiXCR into one record per CDR3 protein. This table has around 800,000 distinct CDR3 sequences, around 45% appearing once. What was sequenced was blood. Receptor source: a man aged 60-69 years in good health.

A few counts support this clonotype. The chain carries TRBV20-1 and TRBJ2-7, with D tentatively TRBD1 (6 bases). Between the trimmed V and J ends, which lost 3 bases and 6 bases, there was a span of 21 bases. This CDR3 is 15 amino acids long. The germline gives CDR1 DFQATT, CDR2 SNEGSKA (reference sequence). The CDR3 sequence is CSARSTNRVSSEQYF. CDR3 nucleotide sequence: TGCAGTGCTAGGAGTACAAACAGGGTTTCTAGCGAGCAGTACTTC.

The V and J genes are TRBV6-2 or TRBV6-3 and TRBJ2-3; the D is unclear. Germline V gene sequence: CDR1 MNHEY, CDR2 SVGEGT. The CDR3 covers 13 residues. With 6 bases removed from V and 2 bases from J, the gap between germline ends came to 9 bases. This CDR3 is CASSVTNTDTQYF. CDR3 bases: TGTGCCAGCAGCGTGACGAACACAGATACGCAGTATTTT.

This clonotype was recorded a few times. This may arise from a read error, as a much more abundant clone is one base away. CDR3 DNA: TGTGCCAGCAGCGGATCGCGGGACAGATCCTACGAGCAGTACTTC. Its protein is CASSGSRDRSYEQYF. The genes are TRBV5-5 and TRBJ2-7; the D gene is possibly TRBD1 (7 bases). V was trimmed by 4 bases and J by 1 base, leaving 15 bases between them. This CDR3 has 15 amino acids. Germline CDR1 and CDR2: SGHKS and YYEKEE (reference sequence).